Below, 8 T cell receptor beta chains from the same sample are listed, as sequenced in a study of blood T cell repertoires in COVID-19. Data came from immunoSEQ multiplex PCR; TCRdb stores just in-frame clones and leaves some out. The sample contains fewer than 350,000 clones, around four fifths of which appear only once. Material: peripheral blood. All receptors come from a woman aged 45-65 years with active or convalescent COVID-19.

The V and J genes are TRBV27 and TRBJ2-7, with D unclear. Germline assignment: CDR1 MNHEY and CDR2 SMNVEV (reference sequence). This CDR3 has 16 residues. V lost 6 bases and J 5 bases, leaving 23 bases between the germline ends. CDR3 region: CASSPLGQNRFHEQYF. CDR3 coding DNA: TGTGCCAGCAGCCCCCTTGGGCAGAACCGATTCCACGAGCAGTACTTC.

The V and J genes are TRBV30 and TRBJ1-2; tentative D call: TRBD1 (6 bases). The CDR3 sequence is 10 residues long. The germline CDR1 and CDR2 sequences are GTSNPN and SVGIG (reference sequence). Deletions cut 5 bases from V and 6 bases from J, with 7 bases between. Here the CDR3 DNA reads TGTGCCTGGTGGGGGCATGGCTACACCTTC. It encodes CAWWGHGYTF.

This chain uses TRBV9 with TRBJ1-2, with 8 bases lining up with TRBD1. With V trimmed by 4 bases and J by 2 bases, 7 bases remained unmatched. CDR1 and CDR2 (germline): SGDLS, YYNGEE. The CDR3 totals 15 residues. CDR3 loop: CASSSGQGVNYGYTF. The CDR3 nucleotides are TGTGCCAGCAGCAGTGGACAGGGTGTAAACTATGGCTACACCTTC.

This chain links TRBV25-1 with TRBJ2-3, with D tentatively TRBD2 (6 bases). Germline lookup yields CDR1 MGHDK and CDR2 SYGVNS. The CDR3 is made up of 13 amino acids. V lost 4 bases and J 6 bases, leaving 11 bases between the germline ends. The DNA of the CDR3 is TGTGCCAGCAGTGGGCTAGCGTCCGATACGCAGTATTTT. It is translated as CASSGLASDTQYF.

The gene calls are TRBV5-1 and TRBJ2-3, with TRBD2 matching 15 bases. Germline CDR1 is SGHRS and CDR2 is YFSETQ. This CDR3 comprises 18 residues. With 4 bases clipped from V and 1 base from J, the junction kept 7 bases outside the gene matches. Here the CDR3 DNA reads TGCGCCAGCAGCGTGGGACTAGCGGGAGGCTTTGGCACAGATACGCAGTATTTT. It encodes CASSVGLAGGFGTDTQYF.

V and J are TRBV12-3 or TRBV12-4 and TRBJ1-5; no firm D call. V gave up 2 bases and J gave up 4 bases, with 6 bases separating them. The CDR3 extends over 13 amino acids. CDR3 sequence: CASSLLINQPQHF. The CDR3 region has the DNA TGTGCCAGCAGTTTATTAATAAATCAGCCCCAGCATTTT.

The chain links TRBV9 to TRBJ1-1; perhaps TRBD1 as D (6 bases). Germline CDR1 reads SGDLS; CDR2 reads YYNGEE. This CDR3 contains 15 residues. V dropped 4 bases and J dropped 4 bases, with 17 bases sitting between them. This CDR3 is CASSPNQGQGTEAFF. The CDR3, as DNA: TGTGCCAGCAGCCCTAACCAGGGGCAGGGCACTGAAGCTTTCTTT.

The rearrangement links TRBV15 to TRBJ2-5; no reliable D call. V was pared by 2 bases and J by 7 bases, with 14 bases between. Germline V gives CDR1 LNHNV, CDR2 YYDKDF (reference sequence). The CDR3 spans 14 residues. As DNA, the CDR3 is TGTGCCACCAGCAGACAGCGCAGTTCCGGGACCCAGTACTTC. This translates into CATSRQRSSGTQYF.